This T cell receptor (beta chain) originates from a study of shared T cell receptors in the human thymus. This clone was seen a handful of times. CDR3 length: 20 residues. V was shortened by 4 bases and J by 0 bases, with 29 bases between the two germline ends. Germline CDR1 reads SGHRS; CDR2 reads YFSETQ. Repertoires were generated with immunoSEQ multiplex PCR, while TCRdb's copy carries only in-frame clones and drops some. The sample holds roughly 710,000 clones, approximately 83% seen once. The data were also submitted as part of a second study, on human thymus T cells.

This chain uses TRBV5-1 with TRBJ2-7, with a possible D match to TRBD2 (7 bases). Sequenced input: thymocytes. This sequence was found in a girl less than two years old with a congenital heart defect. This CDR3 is CASSPLMGGRGVSLSYEQYF. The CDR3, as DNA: TGCGCCAGCAGCCCCCTAATGGGGGGGCGCGGGGTATCGCTCTCCTACGAGCAGTACTTC. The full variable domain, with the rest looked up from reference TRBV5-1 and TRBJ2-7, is KAGVTQTPRYLIKTRGQQVTLSCSPISGHRSVSWYQQTPGQGLQFLFEYFSETQRNKGNFPGRFSGRQFSNSRSEMNVSTLELGDSALYLCASSPLMGGRGVSLSYEQYFGPGTRLTVT.